Below are 2 T cell receptor beta chains sequenced from a single sample in a study of blood T cell repertoires in COVID-19. Here immunoSEQ multiplex PCR was the method, and the copy in TCRdb shows in-frame clones only, minus some. The repertoire consists of 300,000 to 350,000 clones, with under 95% occurring once and the leading ten covering 2.5% to 4%. Source material: peripheral blood. These receptors came from a woman aged 18 to 35 who had recovered from COVID-19.

This clone is a singleton in its sample. A much larger clone is a single base away; this may be a read error. Other DNA sequences from this sample encode an identical CDR3 as well. The gene calls are TRBV11-3 and TRBJ2-5; TRBD1 matches 8 bases. Trimming cost V 7 bases and J 4 bases; bases outside gene matches: 5. From germline, CDR1 is SGHNT and CDR2 YENEEA. The CDR3 loop spans 13 amino acids. CDR3 region: CASTRTGRETQYF. DNA of the CDR3: TGTGCCAGCACCCGGACAGGGCGAGAGACCCAGTACTTC.

In its sample, this clone was seen once. J is TRBJ2-1 and V is TRBV4-3; D is perhaps TRBD2 (6 bases). This CDR3 is built from 15 residues. V shed 0 bases and J shed 12 bases, with 18 bases lying between them. The V gene's germline CDR1 is LGHNA and CDR2 YSLEER. In DNA, the CDR3 is TGCGCCAGCAGCCAAGATTTTTACTGGAGGGCGCGGCAGTTCTTC. Its translation: CASSQDFYWRARQFF.